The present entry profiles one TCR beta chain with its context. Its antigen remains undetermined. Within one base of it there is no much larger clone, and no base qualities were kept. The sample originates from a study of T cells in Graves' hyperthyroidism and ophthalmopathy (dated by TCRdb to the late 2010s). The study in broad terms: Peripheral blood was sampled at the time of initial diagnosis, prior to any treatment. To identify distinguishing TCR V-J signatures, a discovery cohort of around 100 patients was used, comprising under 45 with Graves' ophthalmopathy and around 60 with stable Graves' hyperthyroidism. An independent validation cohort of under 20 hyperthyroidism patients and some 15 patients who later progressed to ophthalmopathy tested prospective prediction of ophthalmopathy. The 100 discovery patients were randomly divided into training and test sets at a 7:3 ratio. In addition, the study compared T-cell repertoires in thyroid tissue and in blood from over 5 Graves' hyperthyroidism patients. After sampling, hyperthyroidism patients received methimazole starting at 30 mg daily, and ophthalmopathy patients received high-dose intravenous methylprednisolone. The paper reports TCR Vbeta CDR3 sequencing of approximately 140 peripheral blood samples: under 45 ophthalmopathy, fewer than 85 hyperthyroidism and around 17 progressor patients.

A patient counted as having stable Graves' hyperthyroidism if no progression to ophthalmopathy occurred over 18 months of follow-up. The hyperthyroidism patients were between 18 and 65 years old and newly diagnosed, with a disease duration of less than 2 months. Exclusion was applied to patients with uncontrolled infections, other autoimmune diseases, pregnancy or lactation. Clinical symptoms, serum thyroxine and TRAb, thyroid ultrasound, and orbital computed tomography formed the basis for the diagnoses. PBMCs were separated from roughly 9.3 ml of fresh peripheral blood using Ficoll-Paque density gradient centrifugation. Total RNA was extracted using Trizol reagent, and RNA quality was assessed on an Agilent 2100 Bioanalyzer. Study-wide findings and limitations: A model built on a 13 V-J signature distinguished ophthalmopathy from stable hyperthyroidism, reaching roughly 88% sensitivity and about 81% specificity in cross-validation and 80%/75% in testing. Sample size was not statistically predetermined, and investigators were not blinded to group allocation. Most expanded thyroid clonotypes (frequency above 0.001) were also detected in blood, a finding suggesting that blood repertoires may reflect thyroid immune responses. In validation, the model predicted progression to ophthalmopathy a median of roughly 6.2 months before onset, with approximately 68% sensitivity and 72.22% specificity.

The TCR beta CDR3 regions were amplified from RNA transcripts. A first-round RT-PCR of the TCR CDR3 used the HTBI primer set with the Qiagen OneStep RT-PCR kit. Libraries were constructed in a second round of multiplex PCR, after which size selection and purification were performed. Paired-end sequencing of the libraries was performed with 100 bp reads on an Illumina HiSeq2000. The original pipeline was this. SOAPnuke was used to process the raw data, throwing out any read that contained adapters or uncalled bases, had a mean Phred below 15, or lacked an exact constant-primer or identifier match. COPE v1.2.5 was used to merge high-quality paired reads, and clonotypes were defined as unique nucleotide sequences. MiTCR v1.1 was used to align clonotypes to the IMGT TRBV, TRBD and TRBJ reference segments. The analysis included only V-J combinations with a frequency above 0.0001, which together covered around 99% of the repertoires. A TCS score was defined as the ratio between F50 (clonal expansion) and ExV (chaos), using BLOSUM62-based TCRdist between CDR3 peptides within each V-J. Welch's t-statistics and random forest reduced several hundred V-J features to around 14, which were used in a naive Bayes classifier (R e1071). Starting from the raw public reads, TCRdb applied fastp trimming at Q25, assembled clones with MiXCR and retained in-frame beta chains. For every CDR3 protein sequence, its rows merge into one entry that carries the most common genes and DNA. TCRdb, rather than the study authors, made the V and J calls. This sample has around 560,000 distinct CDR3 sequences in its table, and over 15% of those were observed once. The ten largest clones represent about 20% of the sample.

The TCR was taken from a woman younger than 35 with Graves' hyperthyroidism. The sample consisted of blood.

CDR3 region: CASSPGVPNTGELFF. The nucleotide sequence is given as TGTGCCAGCAGCCCAGGGGTCCCCAACACCGGGGAGCTGTTTTTT. The chain is assembled from TRBV11-3 and TRBJ2-2; TRBD1 is perhaps the D gene, given 6 matching bases. V was cut back by 5 bases and J by 2 bases, leaving a gap of 12 bases between them. The CDR3 runs 15 amino acids, cysteine and phenylalanine included. Solely the CDR3 DNA is kept, with 45 bases framed from the first base. CDR1 and CDR2 are read off the germline V gene as SGHNT and YENEEA. With the portions outside the CDR3 filled from the reference TRBV11-3 and TRBJ2-2 genes, the complete variable region becomes EAGVVQSPRYKIIEKKQPVAFWCNPISGHNTLYWYLQNLGQGPELLIRYENEEAVDDSQLPKDRFSAERLKGVDSTLKIQPAELGDSAVYLCASSPGVPNTGELFFGEGSRLTVL.